The rows below give T cell receptor beta chains drawn from one sample of a study of Graves' ophthalmopathy and Graves' hyperthyroidism. TCRdb passed the multiplex PCR reads through MiXCR, listing each CDR3 protein once. This repertoire shows 350,000 to 400,000 distinct CDR3 sequences, 15% found once; its top ten account for roughly 7%. The source material was peripheral blood. The receptors stem from a young woman with stable Graves' hyperthyroidism. Both conserved end residues are part of each CDR3. Fields, in order: D gene, V gene, J gene, clone size, CDR3 protein, CDR3 DNA. The D gene is left open where the match is weak. Part of the rows lack a size; the others show once, few, many or a class for expanded clones.

d_call: NA; v_call: TRBV5-1; j_call: TRBJ1-1; clone_size: many; cdr3_aa: CASKRTDDTEAFF; cdr3_nt: TGCGCCAGCAAGCGGACAGACGACACTGAAGCTTTCTTT
d_call: NA; v_call: TRBV2; j_call: TRBJ2-5; clone_size: NA; cdr3_aa: CASSGKWGGQETQYF; cdr3_nt: TGTGCCAGCAGTGGAAAGTGGGGAGGTCAAGAGACCCAGTACTTC
d_call: NA; v_call: TRBV10-3; j_call: TRBJ2-7; clone_size: many; cdr3_aa: CATGNSYEQYF; cdr3_nt: TGTGCCACCGGTAACTCCTACGAGCAGTACTTC
d_call: NA; v_call: TRBV5-1; j_call: TRBJ2-5; clone_size: NA; cdr3_aa: CASSLVGGERETQYF; cdr3_nt: TGCGCCAGCAGCTTGGTCGGAGGGGAACGAGAGACCCAGTACTTC
d_call: TRBD1; v_call: TRBV11-2; j_call: TRBJ2-4; clone_size: many; cdr3_aa: CASSSRQGANIQYF; cdr3_nt: TGTGCCAGCAGCTCGCGACAGGGGGCAAACATTCAGTACTTC
d_call: NA; v_call: TRBV7-9; j_call: TRBJ1-1; clone_size: few; cdr3_aa: CASSSAPAFF; cdr3_nt: TGTGCCAGCAGCTCCGCTCCAGCTTTCTTT
d_call: TRBD1; v_call: TRBV20-1; j_call: TRBJ2-5; clone_size: many; cdr3_aa: CSARGDRGLEETQYF; cdr3_nt: TGCAGTGCTAGAGGGGACAGGGGGCTTGAGGAGACCCAGTACTTC
d_call: NA; v_call: TRBV20-1; j_call: TRBJ1-2; clone_size: many; cdr3_aa: CSAREGVEYGYTF; cdr3_nt: TGCAGTGCTAGAGAGGGGGTCGAATATGGCTACACCTTC
d_call: NA; v_call: TRBV5-1; j_call: TRBJ1-2; clone_size: many; cdr3_aa: CASSEGLPNYGYTF; cdr3_nt: TGCGCCAGCAGCGAAGGGCTTCCCAACTATGGCTACACCTTC
d_call: NA; v_call: TRBV12-3/TRBV12-4; j_call: TRBJ2-7; clone_size: many; cdr3_aa: CASSLKVAFDEQYF; cdr3_nt: TGTGCCAGCAGTTTAAAGGTTGCGTTCGACGAGCAGTACTTC
d_call: TRBD1; v_call: TRBV12-3/TRBV12-4; j_call: TRBJ2-5; clone_size: many; cdr3_aa: CASSPGQEVLETQYF; cdr3_nt: TGTGCCAGCAGTCCCGGACAGGAGGTTCTTGAGACCCAGTACTTC
d_call: TRBD2; v_call: TRBV19; j_call: TRBJ2-5; clone_size: many; cdr3_aa: CASSSGGALKETQYF; cdr3_nt: TGTGCCAGTAGTAGCGGGGGGGCCCTAAAAGAGACCCAGTACTTC
d_call: TRBD1; v_call: TRBV20-1; j_call: TRBJ1-1; clone_size: many; cdr3_aa: CSASRGQGFAEAFF; cdr3_nt: TGCAGTGCATCACGGGGACAGGGGTTCGCTGAAGCTTTCTTT
d_call: NA; v_call: TRBV7-9; j_call: TRBJ1-5; clone_size: many; cdr3_aa: CASSSGVGNQPQHF; cdr3_nt: TGTGCCAGCAGCTCGGGAGTAGGCAATCAGCCCCAGCATTTT
d_call: NA; v_call: TRBV24-1; j_call: TRBJ2-5; clone_size: many; cdr3_aa: CATEDLQETQYF; cdr3_nt: TGTGCCACCGAGGACCTCCAAGAGACCCAGTACTTC
d_call: NA; v_call: TRBV15; j_call: TRBJ1-3; clone_size: many; cdr3_aa: CATSTGSHNKSGNTIYF; cdr3_nt: TGTGCCACCAGCACTGGGTCTCATAATAAGTCTGGAAACACCATATATTTT
d_call: TRBD2; v_call: TRBV12-3/TRBV12-4; j_call: TRBJ2-2; clone_size: many; cdr3_aa: CASSLSGGANTGELFF; cdr3_nt: TGTGCCAGCAGTTTAAGCGGGGGGGCGAACACCGGGGAGCTGTTTTTT
d_call: NA; v_call: TRBV11-1; j_call: TRBJ2-7; clone_size: many; cdr3_aa: CASSSRDLTSEQYF; cdr3_nt: TGTGCCAGCAGCTCCAGGGATCTTACGAGCGAGCAGTACTTC
d_call: TRBD1; v_call: TRBV20-1; j_call: TRBJ1-2; clone_size: NA; cdr3_aa: CSARDFGTVDGYTF; cdr3_nt: TGCAGTGCTAGAGATTTCGGGACAGTGGATGGCTACACCTTC
d_call: NA; v_call: TRBV29-1; j_call: TRBJ1-1; clone_size: few; cdr3_aa: CSVDDGHTRITEAFF; cdr3_nt: TGCAGCGTTGACGATGGACATACCAGAATCACTGAAGCTTTCTTT
d_call: NA; v_call: TRBV12-3/TRBV12-4; j_call: TRBJ1-1; clone_size: many; cdr3_aa: CASSYGRNHITEAFF; cdr3_nt: TGTGCCAGCTCTTACGGAAGGAATCATATCACTGAAGCTTTCTTT